These T cell receptor beta chains were read from a single sample in a study of response to subunit inactivated influenza vaccine. TCRdb re-called the RT-PCR reads with MiXCR, one entry per CDR3 protein. The table includes some 570,000 distinct CDR3 sequences, around 10% detected once. The same data also went into a second study, on T cells expressing NK-cell markers.

Source: PBMCs from blood, taken on the day of vaccination. The receptor set was obtained from a man aged 45-65 years who received an inactivated influenza vaccine. CDR3s include the opening cysteine and the closing phenylalanine or tryptophan. The D gene is left open where the match is weak. Only some rows state a clone size, as once, few, many or a class for expanded clones.

d_gene: NA
v_gene: TRBV20-1
abundance: few
j_gene: TRBJ1-6
CDR3nt: TGCAGTGCTAGAGAGGCCGGGAAATATAATTCACCCCTCCACTTT
CDR3aa: CSAREAGKYNSPLHF

d_gene: TRBD1
v_gene: TRBV6-2/TRBV6-3
abundance: NA
j_gene: TRBJ1-1
CDR3nt: TGTGCCAGCAGAAGGACAGGGGCAACGAACACTGAAGCTTTCTTT
CDR3aa: CASRRTGATNTEAFF

d_gene: NA
v_gene: TRBV20-1
abundance: NA
j_gene: TRBJ2-7
CDR3nt: TGCAGTGCTAGATACCTTTACTACGAGCAGTACTTC
CDR3aa: CSARYLYYEQYF

d_gene: NA
v_gene: TRBV29-1
abundance: NA
j_gene: TRBJ2-7
CDR3nt: TGCAGCGTTATCCGCGGGGACTACGAGCAGTACTTC
CDR3aa: CSVIRGDYEQYF

d_gene: TRBD2
v_gene: TRBV5-1
abundance: NA
j_gene: TRBJ2-3
CDR3nt: TGCGCCAGCAGCTTGGCCGGACTAGCGGGAGTCACAGATACGCAGTATTTT
CDR3aa: CASSLAGLAGVTDTQYF

d_gene: NA
v_gene: TRBV27
abundance: few
j_gene: TRBJ1-1
CDR3nt: TGTGCCAGCTCCCTTCGACGGAGCATGAACACTGAAGCTTTCTTT
CDR3aa: CASSLRRSMNTEAFF

d_gene: TRBD1
v_gene: TRBV12-3/TRBV12-4
abundance: many
j_gene: TRBJ1-3
CDR3nt: TGTGCCAGCAGTTCCCAGGACAGGGTGACCGGAAACACCATATATTTT
CDR3aa: CASSSQDRVTGNTIYF

d_gene: TRBD2
v_gene: TRBV5-1
abundance: few
j_gene: TRBJ2-2
CDR3nt: TGCGCCAGCAGCTCGTCCACAGCGGGAGGCAACACCGGGGAGCTGTTTTTT
CDR3aa: CASSSSTAGGNTGELFF

d_gene: TRBD1
v_gene: TRBV5-4
abundance: few
j_gene: TRBJ1-4
CDR3nt: TGTGCCAGCAGCAAGGACAGGATTAATGAAAAACTGTTTTTT
CDR3aa: CASSKDRINEKLFF

d_gene: TRBD1
v_gene: TRBV5-1
abundance: few
j_gene: TRBJ1-1
CDR3nt: TGCGCCAGCAGCCCAGGGACAGCAGCCACTGAAGCTTTCTTT
CDR3aa: CASSPGTAATEAFF

d_gene: TRBD1
v_gene: TRBV12-3/TRBV12-4
abundance: NA
j_gene: TRBJ1-6
CDR3nt: TGTGCCAGCAAGCCTGGGACAGGGGGCCGTAATTCACCCCTCCACTTT
CDR3aa: CASKPGTGGRNSPLHF

d_gene: TRBD2
v_gene: TRBV29-1
abundance: few
j_gene: TRBJ2-7
CDR3nt: TGCAGCGTGGGACTAGCAATCGAGCAGTACTTC
CDR3aa: CSVGLAIEQYF

d_gene: NA
v_gene: TRBV12-3/TRBV12-4
abundance: NA
j_gene: TRBJ2-7
CDR3nt: TGTGCCAGCAGTTTAGAGTTGGGACAGCAGTACTTC
CDR3aa: CASSLELGQQYF

d_gene: NA
v_gene: TRBV7-9
abundance: few
j_gene: TRBJ2-1
CDR3nt: TGTGCCAGCAGCTTAGGAGGTCCGGCCACCTACAATGAGCAGTTCTTC
CDR3aa: CASSLGGPATYNEQFF

d_gene: NA
v_gene: TRBV28
abundance: many
j_gene: TRBJ2-1
CDR3nt: TGTGCCAGCAGTTCCGGACGGAGGCATGAGCAGTTCTTC
CDR3aa: CASSSGRRHEQFF

d_gene: NA
v_gene: TRBV24-1
abundance: few
j_gene: TRBJ2-7
CDR3nt: TGTGCCACCAGTGATTTTAGGGTGGCCTTGGAGGAGCAGTACTTC
CDR3aa: CATSDFRVALEEQYF

d_gene: NA
v_gene: TRBV12-3/TRBV12-4
abundance: NA
j_gene: TRBJ2-3
CDR3nt: TGTGCCAGCAGTTTAAGAGGCACAGATAAGCAGTATTTT
CDR3aa: CASSLRGTDKQYF

d_gene: NA
v_gene: TRBV7-8
abundance: NA
j_gene: TRBJ1-2
CDR3nt: TGTGCCAGCAGCTTAGACTCAGGGAACTATGGCTACACCTTC
CDR3aa: CASSLDSGNYGYTF

d_gene: NA
v_gene: TRBV7-9
abundance: few
j_gene: TRBJ2-5
CDR3nt: TGTGCCAGCAGTCCCCGGCCGGAGACCCAGTACTTC
CDR3aa: CASSPRPETQYF

d_gene: NA
v_gene: TRBV7-2
abundance: few
j_gene: TRBJ2-7
CDR3nt: TGTGCCAGCAGCTTAATGGGACATAGCTCCTACGAGCAGTACTTC
CDR3aa: CASSLMGHSSYEQYF

d_gene: TRBD1
v_gene: TRBV19
abundance: few
j_gene: TRBJ2-3
CDR3nt: TGTGCCAGTAGTATAGAAGACAGGGGGCTAACAGATACGCAGTATTTT
CDR3aa: CASSIEDRGLTDTQYF

d_gene: NA
v_gene: TRBV6-1
abundance: many
j_gene: TRBJ1-2
CDR3nt: TGTGCCTCCGCCGGGACAACCTATGGCTACACCTTC
CDR3aa: CASAGTTYGYTF

d_gene: NA
v_gene: TRBV19
abundance: NA
j_gene: TRBJ2-5
CDR3nt: TGTGCCAGTAGTATAAAGGCCGCTCGGGAGACCCAGTACTTC
CDR3aa: CASSIKAARETQYF

d_gene: NA
v_gene: TRBV28
abundance: medium-sized
j_gene: TRBJ2-1
CDR3nt: TGTGCCAGCAGAAGGGGTCTCGAAGGGTTCTTC
CDR3aa: CASRRGLEGFF

d_gene: TRBD1
v_gene: TRBV20-1
abundance: NA
j_gene: TRBJ2-4
CDR3nt: TGCAGTGCTATTCCAGACAGGGGCCCGCAAAACATTCAGTACTTC
CDR3aa: CSAIPDRGPQNIQYF

d_gene: TRBD1
v_gene: TRBV6-2/TRBV6-3
abundance: few
j_gene: TRBJ2-7
CDR3nt: TGTGCCAGCAGTGATGTACCCTTACGGGACAGGGGCGAGCAGTACTTC
CDR3aa: CASSDVPLRDRGEQYF

d_gene: TRBD1
v_gene: TRBV7-9
abundance: NA
j_gene: TRBJ1-1
CDR3nt: TGTGCCAGCAGCTTAGTACAGGGGGCTTGGAACACTGAAGCGTTCTTT
CDR3aa: CASSLVQGAWNTEAFF

d_gene: NA
v_gene: TRBV20-1
abundance: NA
j_gene: TRBJ2-1
CDR3nt: TGCAGTGCTAGTCTCGGACCTTCCTACAATGAGCAGTTCTTC
CDR3aa: CSASLGPSYNEQFF

d_gene: NA
v_gene: TRBV20-1
abundance: NA
j_gene: TRBJ2-3
CDR3nt: TGCAGTGCTAGATACCCCCCGATAAGCACAGATACGCAGTATTTT
CDR3aa: CSARYPPISTDTQYF

d_gene: NA
v_gene: TRBV12-3/TRBV12-4
abundance: many
j_gene: TRBJ2-5
CDR3nt: TGTGCCAGCAGCCCCTGGGGGCCCTCACAAGAGACCCAGTACTTC
CDR3aa: CASSPWGPSQETQYF

d_gene: NA
v_gene: TRBV28
abundance: few
j_gene: TRBJ2-2
CDR3nt: TGTGCCAGCAGTTTAACCCGGTTGTCCGGGGAGCTGTTTTTT
CDR3aa: CASSLTRLSGELFF

d_gene: TRBD2
v_gene: TRBV7-2
abundance: NA
j_gene: TRBJ2-1
CDR3nt: TGTGCCAGCAGCCTTACCGGGACTAGCGCATACAATGAGCAGTTCTTC
CDR3aa: CASSLTGTSAYNEQFF

d_gene: NA
v_gene: TRBV7-9
abundance: NA
j_gene: TRBJ2-7
CDR3nt: TGTGCCAGCACCATGCGTGCGGGTTCCTACGAGCAGTACTTC
CDR3aa: CASTMRAGSYEQYF